This record concerns one TCR beta chain sequence. What it binds is not known. The entirety of the isolated RNA underwent reverse transcription, so expressed TCRB transcripts were sequenced. Only in-frame clones appear in the TCRdb table, and some are missing; sequencing was by immunoSEQ multiplex PCR. This table has 350,000 to 400,000 clones, around 16% appearing once. Trimming took 6 bases from V and 3 from J; bases not matched to a gene: 5. Looked up from germline, CDR1 is SEHNR and CDR2 is FQNEAQ (reference sequence). This CDR3 has 15 amino acids. These data are taken from a study of beta chain features in type 1 diabetes. Regarding the study as a whole: Patients' naive, central memory and Treg TCRB repertoires seemed closer to one another than those of healthy donors.

The rearrangement links TRBV7-9 to TRBJ2-1; 10 positions match TRBD2. This TCR derives from a woman aged 18-29 years in good health. Specimen: naive CD4+ T cells from blood. The CDR3 reads CASSPGTSVYNEQFF. CDR3 in DNA: TGTGCCAGCAGTCCCGGGACTAGCGTCTACAATGAGCAGTTCTTC. Full variable domain (remainder filled in from reference TRBV7-9 and TRBJ2-1): DTGVSQNPRHKITKRGQNVTFRCDPISEHNRLYWYRQTLGQGPEFLTYFQNEAQLEKSRLLSDRFSAERPKGSFSTLEIQRTEQGDSAMYLCASSPGTSVYNEQFFGPGTRLTVL.